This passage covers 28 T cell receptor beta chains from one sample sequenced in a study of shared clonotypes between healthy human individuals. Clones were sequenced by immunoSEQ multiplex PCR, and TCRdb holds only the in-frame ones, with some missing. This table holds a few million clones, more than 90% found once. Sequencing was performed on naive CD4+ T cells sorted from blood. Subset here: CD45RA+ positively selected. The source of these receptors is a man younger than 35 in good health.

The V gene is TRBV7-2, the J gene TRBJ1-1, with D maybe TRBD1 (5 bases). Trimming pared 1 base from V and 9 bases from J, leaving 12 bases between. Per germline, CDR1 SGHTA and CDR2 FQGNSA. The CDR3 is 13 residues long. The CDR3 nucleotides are TGTGCCAGCAGCTTAGAGGAGGGGCTAAAAGCTTTCTTT. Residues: CASSLEEGLKAFF.

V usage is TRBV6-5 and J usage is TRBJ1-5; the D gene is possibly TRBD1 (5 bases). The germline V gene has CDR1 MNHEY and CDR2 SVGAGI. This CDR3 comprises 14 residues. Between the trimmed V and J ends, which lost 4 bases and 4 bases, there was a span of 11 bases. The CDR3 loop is CASSSGGVNQPQHF. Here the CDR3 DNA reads TGTGCCAGCAGTTCGGGGGGTGTTAATCAGCCCCAGCATTTT.

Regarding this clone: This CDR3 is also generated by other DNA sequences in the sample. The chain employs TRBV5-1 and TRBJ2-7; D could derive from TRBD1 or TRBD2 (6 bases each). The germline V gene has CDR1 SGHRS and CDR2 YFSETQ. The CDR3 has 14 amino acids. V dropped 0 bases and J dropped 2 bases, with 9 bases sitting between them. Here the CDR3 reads CASSLEEGAYEQYF. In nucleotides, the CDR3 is TGCGCCAGCAGCTTGGAGGAGGGGGCCTACGAGCAGTACTTC.

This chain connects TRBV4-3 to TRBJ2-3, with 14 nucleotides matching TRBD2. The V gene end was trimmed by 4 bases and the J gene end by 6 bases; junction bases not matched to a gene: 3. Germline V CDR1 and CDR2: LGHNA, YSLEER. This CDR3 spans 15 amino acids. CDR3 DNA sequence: TGCGCCAGCAGCCGGGGACTAGCGGGAGCTGATACGCAGTATTTT. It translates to CASSRGLAGADTQYF.

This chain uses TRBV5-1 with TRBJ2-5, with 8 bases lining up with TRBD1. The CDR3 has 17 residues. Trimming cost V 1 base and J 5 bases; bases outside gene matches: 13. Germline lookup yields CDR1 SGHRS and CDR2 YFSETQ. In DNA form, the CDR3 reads TGCGCCAGCAGCTTGAAGGGAACAGGGGGAATTTTGGAGACCCAGTACTTC. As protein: CASSLKGTGGILETQYF.

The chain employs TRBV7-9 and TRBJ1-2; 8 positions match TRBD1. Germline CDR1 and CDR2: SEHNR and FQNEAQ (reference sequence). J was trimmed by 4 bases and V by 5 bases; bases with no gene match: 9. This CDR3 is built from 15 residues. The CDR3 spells CASSPGQGDGYGYTF. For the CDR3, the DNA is TGTGCCAGCAGCCCTGGACAGGGTGATGGCTATGGCTACACCTTC.

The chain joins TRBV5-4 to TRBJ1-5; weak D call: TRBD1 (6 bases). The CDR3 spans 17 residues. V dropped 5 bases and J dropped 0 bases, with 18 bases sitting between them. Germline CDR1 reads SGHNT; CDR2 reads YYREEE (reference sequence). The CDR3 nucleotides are TGTGCCAGCAGGTCAGACAGGCCTAATTATAGCAATCAGCCCCAGCATTTT. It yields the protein CASRSDRPNYSNQPQHF.

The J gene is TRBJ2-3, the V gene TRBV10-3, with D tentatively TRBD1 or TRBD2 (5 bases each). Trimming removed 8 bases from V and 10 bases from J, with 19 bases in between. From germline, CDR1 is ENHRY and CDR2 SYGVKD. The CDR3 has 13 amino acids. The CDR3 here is CAIGDRLVIAQYF. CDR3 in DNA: TGTGCCATCGGGGACCGGCTAGTAATAGCGCAGTATTTT.

CDR3 nucleotide sequence: TGTGCCAGCAGTGATCCAGGGGGTAGTGGAAACACCATATATTTT. Encoded protein: CASSDPGGSGNTIYF. The chain uses TRBV6-4 and TRBJ1-3; TRBD1 matches 7 bases. CDR1 and CDR2 (germline): MRHNA, SNTAGT. There are 15 residues in the CDR3. The junction had 5 bases not matched to a gene; V was cut back by 3 bases and J by 3 bases.

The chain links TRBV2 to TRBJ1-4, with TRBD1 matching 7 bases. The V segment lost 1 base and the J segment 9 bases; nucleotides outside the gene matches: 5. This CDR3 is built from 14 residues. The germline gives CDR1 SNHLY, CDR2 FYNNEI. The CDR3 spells CASSEEGGAQKLFF. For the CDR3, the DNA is TGTGCCAGCAGTGAAGAAGGGGGCGCGCAAAAACTGTTTTTT.

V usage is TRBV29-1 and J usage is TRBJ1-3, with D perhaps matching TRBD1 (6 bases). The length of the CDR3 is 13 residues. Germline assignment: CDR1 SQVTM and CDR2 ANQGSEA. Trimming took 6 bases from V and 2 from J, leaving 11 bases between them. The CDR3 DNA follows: TGCAGCGTCCACCGGGACACTGGAAACACCATATATTTT. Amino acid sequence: CSVHRDTGNTIYF.

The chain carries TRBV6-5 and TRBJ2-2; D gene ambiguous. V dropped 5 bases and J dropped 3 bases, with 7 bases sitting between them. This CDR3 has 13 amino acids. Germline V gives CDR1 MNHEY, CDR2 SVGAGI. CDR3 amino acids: CASSTDYTGELFF. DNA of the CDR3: TGTGCCAGCAGTACCGACTACACCGGGGAGCTGTTTTTT.

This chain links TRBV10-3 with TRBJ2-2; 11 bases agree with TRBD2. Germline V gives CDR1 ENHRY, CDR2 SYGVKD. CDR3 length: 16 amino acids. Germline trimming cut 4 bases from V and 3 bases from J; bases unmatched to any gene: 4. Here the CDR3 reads CAISGTSGSDTGELFF. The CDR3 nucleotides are TGTGCCATCAGTGGAACTAGCGGGAGTGACACCGGGGAGCTGTTTTTT.

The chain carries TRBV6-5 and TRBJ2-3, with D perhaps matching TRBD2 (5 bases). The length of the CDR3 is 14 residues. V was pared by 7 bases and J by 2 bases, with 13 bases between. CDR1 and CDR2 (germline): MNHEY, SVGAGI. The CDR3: CASKGGLFTDTQYF. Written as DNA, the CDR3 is TGTGCCAGCAAAGGCGGGCTATTCACAGATACGCAGTATTTT.

In DNA form, the CDR3 reads TGTGCCAGCAGCTTGTTGGGAGGGCAGCCCCAGCATTTT. It specifies CASSLLGGQPQHF. V gene TRBV5-8 combines with J gene TRBJ1-5; D not resolved. Trimming removed 1 base from V and 7 bases from J, with 9 bases in between. Germline CDR1 reads SGHTS; CDR2 reads YDEGEE. The CDR3 sequence is 13 residues long.

CDR3 sequence: CASSLSSGLNTGELFF. DNA for the CDR3: TGTGCCAGCAGCTTGTCTAGCGGCTTGAACACCGGGGAGCTGTTTTTT. The rearrangement joins TRBV5-6 to TRBJ2-2; 7 bases fit TRBD2. V shed 1 base and J 1 base; nucleotides not matched to a gene: 4. This CDR3 contains 16 residues. The germline CDR1 and CDR2 sequences are SGHDT and YYEEEE.

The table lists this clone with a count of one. Written as DNA, the CDR3 is TGTGCCAGCAGCCAAGGCGCTGATACGCAGTATTTT. Translating it yields CASSQGADTQYF. This chain connects TRBV11-3 to TRBJ2-3; D unclear. The V gene lost 5 bases and the J gene lost 6 bases, with 9 bases spanning the gap. The CDR3 covers 12 residues. Germline V CDR1 and CDR2: SGHNT, YENEEA.

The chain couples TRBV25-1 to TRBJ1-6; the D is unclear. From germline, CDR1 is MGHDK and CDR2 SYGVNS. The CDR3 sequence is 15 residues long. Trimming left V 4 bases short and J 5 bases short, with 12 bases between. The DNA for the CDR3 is TGTGCCAGCAGTGTCCCGGGCCGAGATAATTCACCCCTCCACTTT. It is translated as CASSVPGRDNSPLHF.

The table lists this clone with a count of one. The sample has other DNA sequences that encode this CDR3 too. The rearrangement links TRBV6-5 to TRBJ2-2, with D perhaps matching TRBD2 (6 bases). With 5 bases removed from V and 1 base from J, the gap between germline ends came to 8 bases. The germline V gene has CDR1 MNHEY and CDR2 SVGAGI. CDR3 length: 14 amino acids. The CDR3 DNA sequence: TGTGCCAGCAGTAGGGACTGGAACACCGGGGAGCTGTTTTTT. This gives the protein CASSRDWNTGELFF.

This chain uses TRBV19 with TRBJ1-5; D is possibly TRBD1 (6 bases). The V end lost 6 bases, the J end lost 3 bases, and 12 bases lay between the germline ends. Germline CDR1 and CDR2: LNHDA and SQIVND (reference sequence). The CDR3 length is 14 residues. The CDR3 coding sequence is TGTGCCAGTAGAAACAGGGAGGACAATCAGCCCCAGCATTTT. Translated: CASRNREDNQPQHF.

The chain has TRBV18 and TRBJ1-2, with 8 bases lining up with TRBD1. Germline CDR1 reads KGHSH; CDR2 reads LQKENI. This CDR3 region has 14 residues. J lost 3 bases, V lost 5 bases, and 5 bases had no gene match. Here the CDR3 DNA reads TGTGCCAGCTCATCGACAGGGGACGACTATGGCTACACCTTC. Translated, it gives CASSSTGDDYGYTF.

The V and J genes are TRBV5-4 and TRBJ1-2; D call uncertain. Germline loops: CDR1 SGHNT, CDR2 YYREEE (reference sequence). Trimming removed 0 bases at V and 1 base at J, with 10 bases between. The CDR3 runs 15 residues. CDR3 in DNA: TGTGCCAGCAGCTTGGAGGCAGGCGTTAACTATGGCTACACCTTC. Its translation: CASSLEAGVNYGYTF.

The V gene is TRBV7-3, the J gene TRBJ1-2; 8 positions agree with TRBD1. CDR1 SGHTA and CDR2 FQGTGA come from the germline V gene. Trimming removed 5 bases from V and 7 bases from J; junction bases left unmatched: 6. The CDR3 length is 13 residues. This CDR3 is CASSPDRESGYTF. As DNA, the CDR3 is TGTGCCAGCAGCCCGGACAGGGAATCTGGCTACACCTTC.

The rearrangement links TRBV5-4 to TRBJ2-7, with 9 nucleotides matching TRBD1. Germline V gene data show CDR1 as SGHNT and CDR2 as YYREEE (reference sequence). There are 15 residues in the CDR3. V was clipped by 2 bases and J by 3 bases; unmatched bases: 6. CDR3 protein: CASSFRDRDLYEQYF. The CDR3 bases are TGTGCCAGCAGCTTCAGGGACAGGGACCTCTACGAGCAGTACTTC.

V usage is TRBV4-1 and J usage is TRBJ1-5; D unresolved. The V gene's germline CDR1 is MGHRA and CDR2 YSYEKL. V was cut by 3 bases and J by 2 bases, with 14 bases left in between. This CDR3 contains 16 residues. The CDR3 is CASSHSNRVGNQPQHF. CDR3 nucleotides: TGCGCCAGCAGCCATTCCAATAGAGTCGGCAATCAGCCCCAGCATTTT.

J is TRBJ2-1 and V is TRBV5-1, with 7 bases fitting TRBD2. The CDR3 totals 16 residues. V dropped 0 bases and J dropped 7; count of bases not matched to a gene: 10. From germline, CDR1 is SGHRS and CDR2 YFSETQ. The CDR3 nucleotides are TGCGCCAGCAGCTTGGACGCCCCTAGCGGCCTAAATGAGCAGTTCTTC. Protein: CASSLDAPSGLNEQFF.

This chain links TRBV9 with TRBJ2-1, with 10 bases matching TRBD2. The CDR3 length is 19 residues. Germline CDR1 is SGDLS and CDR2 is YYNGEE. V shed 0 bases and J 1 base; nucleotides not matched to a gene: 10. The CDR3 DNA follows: TGTGCCAGCAGCGTAGCTCCTAGCGGGAGTATAAGGTCCTACAATGAGCAGTTCTTC. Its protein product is CASSVAPSGSIRSYNEQFF.

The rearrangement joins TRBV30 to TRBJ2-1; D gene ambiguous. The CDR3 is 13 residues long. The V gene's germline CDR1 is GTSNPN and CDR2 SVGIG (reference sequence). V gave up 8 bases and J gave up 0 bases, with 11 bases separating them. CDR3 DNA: TGTGCCGGGAAACGGAGCTCCTACAATGAGCAGTTCTTC. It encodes CAGKRSSYNEQFF.